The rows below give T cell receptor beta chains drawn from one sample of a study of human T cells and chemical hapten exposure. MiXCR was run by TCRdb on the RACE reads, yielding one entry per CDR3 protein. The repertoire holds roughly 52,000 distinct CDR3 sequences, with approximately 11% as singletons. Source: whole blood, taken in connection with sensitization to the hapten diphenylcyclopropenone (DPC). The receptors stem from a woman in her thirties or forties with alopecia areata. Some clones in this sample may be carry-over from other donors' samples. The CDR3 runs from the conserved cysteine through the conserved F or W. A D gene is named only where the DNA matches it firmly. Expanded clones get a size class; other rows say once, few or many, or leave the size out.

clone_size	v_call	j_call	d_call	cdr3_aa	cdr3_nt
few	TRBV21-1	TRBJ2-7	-	CARIRQSSYEQYF	TGTGCCAGAATTAGGCAGTCCTCCTACGAGCAGTACTTC
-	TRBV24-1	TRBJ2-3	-	CATSETDTQYF	TGTGCCACCAGTGAAACAGATACGCAGTATTTT
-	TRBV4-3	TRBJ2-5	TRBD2	CASSHQYGREGQETQYF	TGCGCCAGCAGCCACCAATATGGACGGGAGGGGCAAGAGACCCAGTACTTC
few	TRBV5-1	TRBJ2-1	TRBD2	CASRELAGGYNEQFF	TGCGCCAGCAGGGAACTAGCGGGAGGTTACAATGAGCAGTTCTTC
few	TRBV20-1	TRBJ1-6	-	CSARDRRTHSNSPLHF	TGCAGTGCTAGAGATCGGAGGACGCACTCTAATTCACCCCTCCACTTT
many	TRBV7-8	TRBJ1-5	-	CASSQDISNQPQHF	TGTGCCAGCAGCCAAGACATAAGCAATCAGCCCCAGCATTTT
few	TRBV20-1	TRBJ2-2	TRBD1	CSARTGLNTGELFF	TGCAGTGCTAGGACAGGGCTTAACACCGGGGAGCTGTTTTTT
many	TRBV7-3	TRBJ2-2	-	CASSLGKSTGELFF	TGTGCCAGCAGCTTAGGGAAATCCACCGGGGAGCTGTTTTTT
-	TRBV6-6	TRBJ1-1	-	CASSYPEGEAFF	TGTGCCAGCAGTTACCCCGAGGGTGAAGCTTTCTTT
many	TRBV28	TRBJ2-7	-	CASSLTGASEQYF	TGTGCCAGCAGTTTAACGGGAGCTAGCGAGCAGTACTTC
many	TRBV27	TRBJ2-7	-	CASSPRGGAGHEQYF	TGTGCCAGCAGCCCCAGGGGGGGGGCGGGCCACGAGCAGTACTTC
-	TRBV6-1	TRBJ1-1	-	CASSAWRQNTEAFF	TGTGCCAGCAGTGCTTGGAGACAGAACACTGAAGCTTTCTTT
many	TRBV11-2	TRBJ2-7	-	CASSSLSYEQYF	TGTGCCAGCAGCTCCCTCTCGTACGAGCAGTACTTC
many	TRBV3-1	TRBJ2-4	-	CASSQEENIQYF	TGTGCCAGCAGCCAAGAGGAAAACATTCAGTACTTC
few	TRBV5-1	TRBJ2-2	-	CASSLVAGTDTGELFF	TGCGCCAGCAGCTTGGTTGCGGGGACCGACACCGGGGAGCTGTTTTTT
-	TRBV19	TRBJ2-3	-	CASSIRGYSTDTQYF	TGTGCCAGTAGTATTCGCGGATATAGCACAGATACGCAGTATTTT
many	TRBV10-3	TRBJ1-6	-	CAISESRENSPLHF	TGTGCCATCAGTGAGTCGAGGGAGAATTCACCCCTCCACTTT
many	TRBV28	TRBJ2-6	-	CASSRAGLSISGANVLTF	TGTGCCAGCAGCCGTGCCGGGTTGTCGATCTCTGGGGCCAACGTCCTGACTTTC
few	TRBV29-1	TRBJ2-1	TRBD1	CSVELPGGEDEQFF	TGCAGCGTTGAATTACCAGGGGGAGAAGATGAGCAGTTCTTC
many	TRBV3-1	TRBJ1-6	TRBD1	CASSPRDRDNSPLHF	TGTGCCAGCAGCCCGCGGGACAGGGATAATTCACCCCTCCACTTT
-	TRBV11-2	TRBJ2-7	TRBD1	CASSRGDRASSYEQYF	TGTGCCAGCAGCCGGGGGGACAGGGCCAGCTCCTACGAGCAGTACTTC
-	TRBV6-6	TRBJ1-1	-	CASSFLTGAPVEAFF	TGTGCCAGCAGTTTCCTGACGGGGGCGCCGGTTGAAGCTTTCTTT
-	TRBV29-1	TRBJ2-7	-	CGGRGQDYEQYF	TGCGGGGGGAGGGGACAGGACTACGAGCAGTACTTC
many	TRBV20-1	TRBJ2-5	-	CSAQSPGAGETQYF	TGCAGTGCCCAGAGTCCGGGGGCGGGAGAGACCCAGTACTTC
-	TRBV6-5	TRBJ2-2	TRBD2	CASSRGLAANTGELFF	TGTGCCAGCAGCCGGGGACTAGCGGCGAACACCGGGGAGCTGTTTTTT
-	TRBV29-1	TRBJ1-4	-	CSAKAGTADEKLFF	TGCAGCGCCAAAGCCGGGACCGCAGATGAAAAACTGTTTTTT
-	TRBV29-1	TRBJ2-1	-	CSAPTGNSYNEQFF	TGCAGCGCCCCGACTGGGAACTCCTACAATGAGCAGTTCTTC
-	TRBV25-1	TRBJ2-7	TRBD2	CASSELAGGGEQYF	TGTGCCAGCAGTGAACTAGCGGGAGGAGGAGAGCAGTACTTC
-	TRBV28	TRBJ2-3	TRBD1	CASSLWGTGGADTQYF	TGTGCCAGCAGTCTTTGGGGGACAGGGGGCGCAGATACGCAGTATTTT
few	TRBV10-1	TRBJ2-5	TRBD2	CASSEGRLADQETQYF	TGCGCCAGCAGTGAAGGGAGACTAGCGGACCAAGAGACCCAGTACTTC
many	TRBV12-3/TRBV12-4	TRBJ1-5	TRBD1	CASSPGTGAQPQHF	TGTGCCAGCAGTCCCGGGACAGGGGCACAGCCCCAGCATTTT
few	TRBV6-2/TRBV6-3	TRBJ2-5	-	CASGGTQETQYF	TGTGCCAGCGGGGGGACCCAAGAGACCCAGTACTTC
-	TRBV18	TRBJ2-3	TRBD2	CASSGGTSGGDTQYF	TGTGCCAGCTCAGGAGGAACTAGCGGGGGAGATACGCAGTATTTT
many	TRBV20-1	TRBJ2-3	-	CSARDSGGVSTDTQYF	TGCAGTGCTAGAGATAGCGGCGGGGTTAGCACAGATACGCAGTATTTT
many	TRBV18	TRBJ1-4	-	CASSPPGEGGEKLFF	TGTGCCAGCTCACCACCAGGGGAAGGAGGTGAAAAACTGTTTTTT
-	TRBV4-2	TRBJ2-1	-	CASSQDGRPLGNEQFF	TGTGCCAGCAGCCAAGATGGCCGACCGCTGGGTAATGAGCAGTTCTTC
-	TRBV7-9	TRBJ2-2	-	CASYRISGELFF	TGTGCCAGCTACAGGATATCCGGGGAGCTGTTTTTT
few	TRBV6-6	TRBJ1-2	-	CASSYSIPRASQHGYTF	TGTGCCAGCAGTTACTCGATCCCCAGGGCCTCTCAGCATGGCTACACCTTC
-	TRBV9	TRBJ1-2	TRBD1	CASSVGQGNYGYTF	TGTGCCAGCAGCGTAGGACAGGGGAACTATGGCTACACCTTC
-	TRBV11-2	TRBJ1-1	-	CASRTENTEAFF	TGTGCCAGCAGGACCGAGAACACTGAAGCTTTCTTT
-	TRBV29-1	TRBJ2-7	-	CSVGDGLAYEQYF	TGCAGCGTGGGGGACGGACTGGCGTACGAGCAGTACTTC
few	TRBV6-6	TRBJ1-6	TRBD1	CASSGRDRGNSPLHF	TGTGCCAGCAGTGGTCGGGACAGGGGGAATTCACCCCTCCACTTT
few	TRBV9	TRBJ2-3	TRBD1	CASSVVGQGVYTQYF	TGTGCCAGCAGCGTAGTAGGACAGGGAGTATATACGCAGTATTTT
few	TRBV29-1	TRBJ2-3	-	CSAHQRITDTQYF	TGCAGCGCCCACCAGCGCATCACAGATACGCAGTATTTT
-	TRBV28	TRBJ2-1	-	CASSLKAYNEQFF	TGTGCCAGCAGTTTAAAGGCTTACAATGAGCAGTTCTTC
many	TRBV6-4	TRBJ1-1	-	CASRLQAQNTEAFF	TGTGCCAGCAGACTACAGGCTCAGAACACTGAAGCTTTCTTT
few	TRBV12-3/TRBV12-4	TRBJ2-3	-	CASSLALHIFTDTQYF	TGTGCCAGCAGTTTAGCGCTCCACATTTTCACAGATACGCAGTATTTT
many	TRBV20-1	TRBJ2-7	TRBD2	CSARESQRGYEQYF	TGCAGTGCTAGAGAAAGCCAGCGGGGCTACGAGCAGTACTTC
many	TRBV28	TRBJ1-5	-	CASSSGYNQPQHF	TGTGCCAGCAGTTCGGGATACAATCAGCCCCAGCATTTT
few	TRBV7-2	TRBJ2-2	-	CASRFNTGELFF	TGTGCCAGCAGATTCAACACCGGGGAGCTGTTTTTT
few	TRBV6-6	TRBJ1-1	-	CASSDRRDTEAFF	TGTGCCAGCAGCGATCGCAGGGACACTGAAGCTTTCTTT
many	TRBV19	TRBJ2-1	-	CASGLSFLSYNEQFF	TGTGCCAGCGGATTATCCTTCCTCTCCTACAATGAGCAGTTCTTC
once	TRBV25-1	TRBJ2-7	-	CASRTGVFQYF	TGTGCCAGCAGGACAGGCGTCTTTCAGTACTTC